The clone carrying this T cell receptor (beta chain) was detected many times. TCRdb reprocessed the 5' RACE reads with MiXCR, giving one entry per CDR3 protein. The sample has fewer than 600,000 distinct CDR3 sequences, about 20% seen once. The data are from a study of T-cell memory formation after mild COVID-19. The sequencing sample was made of PBMCs or a T cell subset sorted from them (not recorded which). The sequence was collected from an adult woman who had mild COVID-19 (a few samples of this study predate the infection). Cell type and time point are not known.

CDR3 DNA: TGCAGCGTTGAAGATCTGTCAGGGAGGATGAATGAGCAGTTCTTC. Protein sequence: CSVEDLSGRMNEQFF. The chain employs TRBV29-1 and TRBJ2-1, with D possibly being TRBD2 (6 bases). V was trimmed by 0 bases and J by 7 bases, leaving 16 bases between them. Germline CDR1 SQVTM, CDR2 ANQGSEA. The CDR3 runs to 15 residues.